A selection of T cell receptor beta chains follows, all from one sample in a study of patients and donors after allogeneic stem cell transplantation. One entry per CDR3 protein results from TCRdb running MiXCR on the RT-PCR reads. In the table there are 25,000 to 35,000 distinct CDR3 sequences, around 6.8% of which are singletons. The sequencing input was blood, either unsorted or a sorted T cell fraction (not recorded which). The receptor source for this set is a human donor who was either an allogeneic HSCT recipient or a stem cell or donor lymphocyte infusion donor (not recorded which). It is not recorded whose cells these are; they may come from a transplant donor. Both conserved end residues are part of each CDR3. The order of the fields is V gene, clone size, J gene, D gene, CDR3 protein. D genes are given only for firm matches. Size is omitted from some rows. Given values are once, few, many or a class for expanded clones.

TRBV2	few	TRBJ2-7	TRBD1	CASSPGQGSLYEQYF
TRBV5-1	many	TRBJ2-1	TRBD2	CASSSSGSSYNEQFF
TRBV2	many	TRBJ2-4	-	CASSEGRTLGIQYF
TRBV5-1	many	TRBJ2-1	TRBD2	CASRVSRTSGLGNEQFF
TRBV11-2	many	TRBJ2-5	TRBD1	CASSTTGTGKETQYF
TRBV20-1	many	TRBJ1-6	-	CSARVPTGNSPLHF
TRBV6-5	few	TRBJ2-7	-	CASSYSRSGTYPYEQYF
TRBV6-1	many	TRBJ2-2	-	CASSGGGGRFTGELFF
TRBV15	few	TRBJ2-4	TRBD1	CATSRGGQGSLNIQYF
TRBV6-2/TRBV6-3	many	TRBJ1-2	-	CASSYGVGLRGGYTF
TRBV19	few	TRBJ2-6	-	CASSIVTSWANVLTF
TRBV5-1	-	TRBJ1-1	TRBD1	CATRGGANTEAFF
TRBV10-3	many	TRBJ2-7	-	CAISENRIYEQYF
TRBV2	few	TRBJ2-1	-	CASSVELRQFF
TRBV6-5	many	TRBJ2-5	-	CASSYGQSITQYF
TRBV28	many	TRBJ2-6	-	CASRSHGANVLTF
TRBV20-1	many	TRBJ2-3	TRBD2	CSASVSGRSTDTQYF
TRBV5-4	-	TRBJ2-1	-	CASRPAMGEEQFF
TRBV6-5	medium-sized	TRBJ1-1	TRBD1	CASSYSNTGVAFF
TRBV15	many	TRBJ2-7	TRBD2	CATSREGTSGGYEQYF
TRBV5-1	-	TRBJ2-3	-	CASSPTAGSNTQYF
TRBV6-5	-	TRBJ1-2	TRBD1	CASRQPGQPLDGYTF
TRBV28	many	TRBJ2-5	-	CASSLANQETQYF
TRBV6-2/TRBV6-3	medium-sized	TRBJ1-1	-	CASSLVGTPNTEAFF
TRBV7-2	many	TRBJ1-6	-	CASSLAWVYNSPLHF
TRBV10-3	many	TRBJ2-2	TRBD1	CAISDPGQGANTGELFF
TRBV4-1	medium-sized	TRBJ1-5	-	CASSQRADNSNQPQHF
TRBV28	many	TRBJ2-1	-	CASSLLGGGKQFF
TRBV6-6	many	TRBJ2-7	TRBD2	CASTRLLGLGSYEQYF
TRBV5-1	many	TRBJ2-2	TRBD2	CASSLVPGGTGELFF
TRBV20-1	many	TRBJ2-7	TRBD2	CSARISSGLGEQYF
TRBV2	many	TRBJ1-6	-	CASSSLSDGSPLHF